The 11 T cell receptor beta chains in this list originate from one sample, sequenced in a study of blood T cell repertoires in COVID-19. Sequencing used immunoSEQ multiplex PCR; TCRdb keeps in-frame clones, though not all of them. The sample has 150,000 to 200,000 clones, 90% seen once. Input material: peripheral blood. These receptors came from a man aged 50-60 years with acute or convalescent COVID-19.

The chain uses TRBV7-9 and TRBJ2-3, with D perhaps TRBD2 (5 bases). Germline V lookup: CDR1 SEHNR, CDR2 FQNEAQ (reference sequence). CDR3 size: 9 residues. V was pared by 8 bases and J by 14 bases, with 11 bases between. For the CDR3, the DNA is TGTGCCAGCGGACCAGAGGGGTATTTT. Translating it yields CASGPEGYF.

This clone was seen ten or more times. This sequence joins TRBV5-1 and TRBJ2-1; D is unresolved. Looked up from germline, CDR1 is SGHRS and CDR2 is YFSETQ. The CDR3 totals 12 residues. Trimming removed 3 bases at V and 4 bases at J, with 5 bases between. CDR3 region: CASSSPYNEQFF. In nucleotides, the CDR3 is TGCGCCAGCAGCTCCCCATACAATGAGCAGTTCTTC.

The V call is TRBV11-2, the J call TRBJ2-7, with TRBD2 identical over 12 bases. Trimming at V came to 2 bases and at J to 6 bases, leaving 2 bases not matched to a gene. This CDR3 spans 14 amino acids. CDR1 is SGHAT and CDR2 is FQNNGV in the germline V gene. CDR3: CASSLLAGGLEQYV. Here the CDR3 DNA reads TGTGCCAGCAGCTTACTAGCGGGGGGGCTCGAGCAGTACGTC.

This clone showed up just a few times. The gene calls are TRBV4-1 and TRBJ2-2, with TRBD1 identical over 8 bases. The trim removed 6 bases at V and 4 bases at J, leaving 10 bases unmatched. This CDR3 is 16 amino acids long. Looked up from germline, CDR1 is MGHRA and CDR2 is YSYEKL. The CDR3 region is CASSRRTGKSTGELFF. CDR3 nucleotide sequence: TGCGCCAGCAGTCGACGGACAGGGAAGAGCACCGGGGAGCTGTTTTTT.

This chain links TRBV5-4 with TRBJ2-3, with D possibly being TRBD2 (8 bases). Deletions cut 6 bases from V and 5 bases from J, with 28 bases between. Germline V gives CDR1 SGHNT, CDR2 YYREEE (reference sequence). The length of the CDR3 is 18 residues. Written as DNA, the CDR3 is TGTGCCAGCAACCAGGGGGGTGGTGTGCGGGAGGATAAAGATACGCAGTATTTT. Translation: CASNQGGGVREDKDTQYF.

The CDR3 nucleotides are TGTGCCAGCAGCCACCCGGCCATGACTAGCGACTCCTACGAGCAGTACTTC. Its protein is CASSHPAMTSDSYEQYF. This sequence joins TRBV3-1 (or the pseudogene TRBV3-2) and TRBJ2-7; 8 bases align to TRBD2. Germline-derived CDR1 and CDR2 are LGHDT and YNNKEL (reference sequence). Germline trimming cut 3 bases from V and 0 bases from J; bases unmatched to any gene: 10. This CDR3 has 17 residues.

CDR3 DNA sequence: TGTGCCAGTAGTCCACGGAATCAGCCCCAGCATTTT. It translates to CASSPRNQPQHF. The chain joins TRBV19 to TRBJ1-5, with D unclear. V dropped 5 bases and J dropped 4 bases, with 6 bases sitting between them. Germline values: CDR1 LNHDA, CDR2 SQIVND (reference sequence). The CDR3 covers 12 residues.

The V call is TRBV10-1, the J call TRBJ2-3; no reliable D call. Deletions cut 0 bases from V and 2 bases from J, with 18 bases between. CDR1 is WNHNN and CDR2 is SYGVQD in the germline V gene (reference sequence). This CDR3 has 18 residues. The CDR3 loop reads CASSESLAETRHTDTQYF. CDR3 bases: TGCGCCAGCAGTGAGTCGTTGGCCGAGACAAGACACACAGATACGCAGTATTTT.

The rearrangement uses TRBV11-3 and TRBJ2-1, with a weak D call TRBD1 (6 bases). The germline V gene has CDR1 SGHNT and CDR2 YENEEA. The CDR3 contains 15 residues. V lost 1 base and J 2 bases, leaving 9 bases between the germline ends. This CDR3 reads CASSLGQVTYNEQFF. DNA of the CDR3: TGTGCCAGCAGCTTAGGACAGGTAACCTACAATGAGCAGTTCTTC.

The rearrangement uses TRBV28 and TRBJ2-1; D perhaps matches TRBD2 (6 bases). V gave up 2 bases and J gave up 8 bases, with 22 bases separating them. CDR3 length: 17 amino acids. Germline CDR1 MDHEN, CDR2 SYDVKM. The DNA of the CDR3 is TGTGCCAGCAGTTTACTCGGGAGTGGGCACACGCGGGATGAGCAGTTCTTC. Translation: CASSLLGSGHTRDEQFF.

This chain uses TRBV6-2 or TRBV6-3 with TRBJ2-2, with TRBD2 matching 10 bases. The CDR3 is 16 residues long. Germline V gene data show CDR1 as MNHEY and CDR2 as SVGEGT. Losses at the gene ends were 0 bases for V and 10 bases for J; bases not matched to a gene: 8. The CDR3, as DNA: TGTGCCAGCAGTTACTCGACGGCACTAGCGGGACCGGAGCTGTTTTTT. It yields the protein CASSYSTALAGPELFF.